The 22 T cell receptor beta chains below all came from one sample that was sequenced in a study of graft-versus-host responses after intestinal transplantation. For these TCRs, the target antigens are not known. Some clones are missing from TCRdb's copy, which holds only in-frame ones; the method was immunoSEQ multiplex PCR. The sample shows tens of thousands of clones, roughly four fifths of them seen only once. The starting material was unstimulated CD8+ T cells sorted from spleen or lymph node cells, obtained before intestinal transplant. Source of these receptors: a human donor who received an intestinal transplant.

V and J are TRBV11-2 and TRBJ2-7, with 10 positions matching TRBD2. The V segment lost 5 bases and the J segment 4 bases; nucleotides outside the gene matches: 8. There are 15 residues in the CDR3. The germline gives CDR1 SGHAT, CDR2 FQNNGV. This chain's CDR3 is CASSPLAGVGYEQYF. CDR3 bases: TGTGCCAGCAGCCCCCTAGCGGGAGTAGGGTACGAGCAGTACTTC.

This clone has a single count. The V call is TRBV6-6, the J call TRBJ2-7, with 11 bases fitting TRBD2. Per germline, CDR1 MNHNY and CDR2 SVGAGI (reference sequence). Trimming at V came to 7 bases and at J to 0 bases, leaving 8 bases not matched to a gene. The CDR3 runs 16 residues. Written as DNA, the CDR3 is TGTGCCAGCAAGGGCCCGGGACTAGCGGACTCCTACGAGCAGTACTTC. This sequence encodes CASKGPGLADSYEQYF.

The CDR3 here is CASSLAGGQETQYF. CDR3 nucleotide sequence: TGTGCCAGCAGTCTAGCGGGAGGGCAAGAGACCCAGTACTTC. The chain combines TRBV28 with TRBJ2-5, with 12 bases matching TRBD2. Germline V gene sequence: CDR1 MDHEN, CDR2 SYDVKM. CDR3 length equals 14 residues. V dropped 5 bases and J dropped 2; count of bases not matched to a gene: 0.

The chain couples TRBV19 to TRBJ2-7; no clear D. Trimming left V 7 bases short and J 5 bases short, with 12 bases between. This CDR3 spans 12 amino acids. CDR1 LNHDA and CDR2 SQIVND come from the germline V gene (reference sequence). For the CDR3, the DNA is TGTGCCAGTATTTCCTCGGGCAACGAGCAGTACTTC. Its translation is CASISSGNEQYF. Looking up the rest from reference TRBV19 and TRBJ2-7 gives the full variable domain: DGGITQSPKYLFRKEGQNVTLSCEQNLNHDAMYWYRQDPGQGLRLIYYSQIVNDFQKGDIAEGYSVSREKKESFPLTVTSAQKNPTAFYLCASISSGNEQYFGPGTRLTVT.

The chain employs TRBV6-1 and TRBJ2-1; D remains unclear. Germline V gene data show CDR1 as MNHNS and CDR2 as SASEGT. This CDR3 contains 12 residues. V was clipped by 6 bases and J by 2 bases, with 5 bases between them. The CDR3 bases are TGTGCCAGCAGCCAAACCTACAATGAGCAGTTCTTC. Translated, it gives CASSQTYNEQFF.

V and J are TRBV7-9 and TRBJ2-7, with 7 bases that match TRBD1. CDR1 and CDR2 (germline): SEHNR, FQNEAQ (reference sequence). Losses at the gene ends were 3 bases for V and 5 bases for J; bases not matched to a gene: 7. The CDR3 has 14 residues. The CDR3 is CASSFPTGPDEQYF. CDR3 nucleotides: TGTGCCAGCAGCTTTCCGACAGGGCCTGACGAGCAGTACTTC.

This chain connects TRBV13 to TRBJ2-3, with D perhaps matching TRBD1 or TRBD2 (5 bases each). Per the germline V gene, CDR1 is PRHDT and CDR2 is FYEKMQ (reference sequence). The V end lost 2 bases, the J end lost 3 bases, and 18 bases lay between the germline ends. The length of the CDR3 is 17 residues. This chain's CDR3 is CASSLLPQGDGTDTQYF. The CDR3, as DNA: TGTGCCAGCAGCTTACTACCTCAGGGAGATGGTACAGATACGCAGTATTTT.

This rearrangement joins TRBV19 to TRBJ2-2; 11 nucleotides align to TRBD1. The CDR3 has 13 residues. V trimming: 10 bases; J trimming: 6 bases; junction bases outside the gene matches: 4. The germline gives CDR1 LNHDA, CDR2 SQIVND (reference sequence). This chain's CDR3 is CATGTGGPGELFF. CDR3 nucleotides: TGTGCCACCGGGACAGGGGGACCCGGGGAGCTGTTTTTT. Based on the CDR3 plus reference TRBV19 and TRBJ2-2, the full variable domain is DGGITQSPKYLFRKEGQNVTLSCEQNLNHDAMYWYRQDPGQGLRLIYYSQIVNDFQKGDIAEGYSVSREKKESFPLTVTSAQKNPTAFYLCATGTGGPGELFFGEGSRLTVL.

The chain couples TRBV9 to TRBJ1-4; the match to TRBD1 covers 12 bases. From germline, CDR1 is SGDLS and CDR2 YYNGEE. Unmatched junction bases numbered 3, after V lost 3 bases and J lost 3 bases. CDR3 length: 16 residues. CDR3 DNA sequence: TGTGCCAGCAGCGGAGGGACAGGGGGCCCTAATGAAAAACTGTTTTTT. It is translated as CASSGGTGGPNEKLFF. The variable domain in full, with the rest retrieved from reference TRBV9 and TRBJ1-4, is DSGVTQTPKHLITATGQRVTLRCSPRSGDLSVYWYQQSLDQGLQFLIQYYNGEERAKGNILERFSAQQFPDLHSELNLSSLELGDSALYFCASSGGTGGPNEKLFFGSGTQLSVL.

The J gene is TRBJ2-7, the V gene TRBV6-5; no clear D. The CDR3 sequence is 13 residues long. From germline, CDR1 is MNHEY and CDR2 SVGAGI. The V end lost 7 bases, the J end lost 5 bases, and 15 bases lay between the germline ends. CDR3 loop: CASNQVTSDEQYF. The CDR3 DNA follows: TGTGCCAGCAACCAGGTCACATCGGACGAGCAGTACTTC.

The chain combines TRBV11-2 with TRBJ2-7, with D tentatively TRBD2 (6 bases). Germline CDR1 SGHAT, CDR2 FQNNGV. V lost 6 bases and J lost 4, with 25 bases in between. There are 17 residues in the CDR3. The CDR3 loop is CASSGWRDEGTYYEQYF. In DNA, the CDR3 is TGTGCCAGCAGTGGCTGGCGGGATGAGGGTACCTATTACGAGCAGTACTTC. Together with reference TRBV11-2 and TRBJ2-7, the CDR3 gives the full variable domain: EAGVAQSPRYKIIEKRQSVAFWCNPISGHATLYWYQQILGQGPKLLIQFQNNGVVDDSQLPKDRFSAERLKGVDSTLKIQPAKLEDSAVYLCASSGWRDEGTYYEQYFGPGTRLTVT.

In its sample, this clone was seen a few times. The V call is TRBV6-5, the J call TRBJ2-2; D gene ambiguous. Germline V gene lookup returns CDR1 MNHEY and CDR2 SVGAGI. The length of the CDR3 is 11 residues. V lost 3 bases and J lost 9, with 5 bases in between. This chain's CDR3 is CASSYGRELFF. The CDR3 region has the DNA TGTGCCAGCAGTTATGGCCGGGAGCTGTTTTTT.

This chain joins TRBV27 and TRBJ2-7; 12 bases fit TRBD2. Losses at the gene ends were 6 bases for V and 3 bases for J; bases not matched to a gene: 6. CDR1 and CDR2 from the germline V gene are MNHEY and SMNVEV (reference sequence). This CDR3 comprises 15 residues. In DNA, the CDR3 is TGTGCCAGCAGATCTAGCGGGAGGGCCTTCTACGAGCAGTACTTC. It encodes CASRSSGRAFYEQYF.

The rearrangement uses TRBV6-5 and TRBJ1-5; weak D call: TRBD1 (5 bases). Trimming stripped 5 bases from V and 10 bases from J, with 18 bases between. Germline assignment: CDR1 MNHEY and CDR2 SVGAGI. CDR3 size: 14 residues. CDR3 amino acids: CASSDALFQGPQHF. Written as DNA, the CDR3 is TGTGCCAGCAGTGATGCCCTTTTCCAGGGACCCCAGCATTTT.

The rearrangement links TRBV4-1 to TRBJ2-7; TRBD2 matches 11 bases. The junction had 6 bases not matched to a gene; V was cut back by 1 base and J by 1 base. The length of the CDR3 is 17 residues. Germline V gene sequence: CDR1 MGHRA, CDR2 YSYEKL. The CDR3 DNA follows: TGCGCCAGCAGCCAAGCCCTAGCGGGGGGTCCGTCCTACGAGCAGTACTTC. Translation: CASSQALAGGPSYEQYF.

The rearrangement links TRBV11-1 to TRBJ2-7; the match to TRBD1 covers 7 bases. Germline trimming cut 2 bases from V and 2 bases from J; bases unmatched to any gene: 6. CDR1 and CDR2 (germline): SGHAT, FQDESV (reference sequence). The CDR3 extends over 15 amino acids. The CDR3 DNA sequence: TGTGCCAGCAGCTTAAAGACAGGGCTACCCTACGAGCAGTACTTC. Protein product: CASSLKTGLPYEQYF.

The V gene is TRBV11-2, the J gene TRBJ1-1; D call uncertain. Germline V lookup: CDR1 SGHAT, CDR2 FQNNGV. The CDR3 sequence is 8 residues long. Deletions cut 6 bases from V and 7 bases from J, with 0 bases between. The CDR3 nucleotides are TGTGCCAGCAGTGAAGCTTTCTTT. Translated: CASSEAFF.

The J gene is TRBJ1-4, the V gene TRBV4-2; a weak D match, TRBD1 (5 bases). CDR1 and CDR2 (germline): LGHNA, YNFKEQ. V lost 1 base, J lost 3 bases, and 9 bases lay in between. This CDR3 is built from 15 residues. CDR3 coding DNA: TGTGCCAGCAGCCAAGGCGACAGTCCTAATGAAAAACTGTTTTTT. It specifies CASSQGDSPNEKLFF.

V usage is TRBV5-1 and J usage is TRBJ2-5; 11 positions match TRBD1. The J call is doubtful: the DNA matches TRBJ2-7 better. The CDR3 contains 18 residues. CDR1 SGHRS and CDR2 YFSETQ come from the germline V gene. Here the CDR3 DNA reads TGCGCCAGCAGCATCGGGACAGGGGGGACGGGGAGTACCTACGAGCAGTACTTC. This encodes CASSIGTGGTGSTYEQYF.

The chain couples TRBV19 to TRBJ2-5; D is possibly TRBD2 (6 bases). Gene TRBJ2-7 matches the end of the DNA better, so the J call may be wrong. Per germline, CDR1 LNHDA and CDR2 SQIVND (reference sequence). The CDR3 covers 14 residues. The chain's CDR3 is CASSMDGSPYEQYF. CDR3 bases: TGTGCCAGTAGTATGGACGGGAGCCCCTACGAGCAGTACTTC.

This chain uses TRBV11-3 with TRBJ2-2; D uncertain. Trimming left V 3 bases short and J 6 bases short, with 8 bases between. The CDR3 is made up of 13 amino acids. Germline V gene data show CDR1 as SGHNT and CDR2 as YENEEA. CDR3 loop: CASSFPGSGELFF. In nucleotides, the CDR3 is TGTGCCAGCAGCTTCCCGGGTTCCGGGGAGCTGTTTTTT.

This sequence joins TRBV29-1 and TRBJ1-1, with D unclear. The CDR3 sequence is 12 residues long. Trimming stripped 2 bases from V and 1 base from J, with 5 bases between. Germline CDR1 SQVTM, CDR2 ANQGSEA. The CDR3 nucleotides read TGCAGCGTTGAAACTGCGAACACTGAAGCTTTCTTT. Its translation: CSVETANTEAFF.